The present T cell receptor (beta chain) was sequenced within a study of blood T cells in healthy people across ages. The CDR3 spans 14 residues. CDR1 is MGHDK and CDR2 is SYGVNS in the germline V gene. Trimming took 2 bases from V and 4 from J, leaving 11 bases between them. With a J-beta primer mix and a sample-barcoded 5' primer, a second PCR ran roughly 6 to 11 cycles. TCRdb fed the 5' RACE reads into MiXCR, producing one record per CDR3 protein. The sample has 1.4 million to 1.5 million distinct CDR3 sequences; around 39% are singletons. This clonotype has just a few counts. This TCR came from a young woman in good health. V and J are TRBV25-1 and TRBJ1-2, with D perhaps matching TRBD1 (5 bases). The specimen sequenced was blood. In DNA, the CDR3 is TGTGCCAGCAGTGAACCGGGACGGACCTATGGCTACACCTTC. It codes for CASSEPGRTYGYTF.